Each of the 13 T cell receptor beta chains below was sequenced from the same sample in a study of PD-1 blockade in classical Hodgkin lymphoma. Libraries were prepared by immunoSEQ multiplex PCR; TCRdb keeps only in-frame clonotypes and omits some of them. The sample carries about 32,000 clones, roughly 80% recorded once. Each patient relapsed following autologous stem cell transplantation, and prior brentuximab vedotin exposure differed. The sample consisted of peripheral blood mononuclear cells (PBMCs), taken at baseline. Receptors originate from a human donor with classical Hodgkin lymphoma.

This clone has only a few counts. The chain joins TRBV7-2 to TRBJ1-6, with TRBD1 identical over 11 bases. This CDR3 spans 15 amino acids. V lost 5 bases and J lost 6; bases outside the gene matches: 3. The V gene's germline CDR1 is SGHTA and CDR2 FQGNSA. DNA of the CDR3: TGTGCCAGCAGCCGCGGGACAGGGGGTAATTCACCCCTCCACTTT. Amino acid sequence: CASSRGTGGNSPLHF.

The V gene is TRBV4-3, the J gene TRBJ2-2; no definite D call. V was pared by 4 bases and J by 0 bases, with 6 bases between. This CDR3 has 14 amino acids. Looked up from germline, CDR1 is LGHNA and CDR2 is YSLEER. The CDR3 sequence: CASSLNANTGELFF. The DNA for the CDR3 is TGCGCCAGCAGCCTGAATGCGAACACCGGGGAGCTGTTTTTT.

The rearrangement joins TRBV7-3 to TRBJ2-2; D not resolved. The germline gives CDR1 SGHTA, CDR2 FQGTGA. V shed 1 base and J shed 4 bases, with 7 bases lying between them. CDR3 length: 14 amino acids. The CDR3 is CASSLSGVTGELFF. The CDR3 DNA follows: TGTGCCAGCAGCTTAAGTGGGGTCACCGGGGAGCTGTTTTTT.

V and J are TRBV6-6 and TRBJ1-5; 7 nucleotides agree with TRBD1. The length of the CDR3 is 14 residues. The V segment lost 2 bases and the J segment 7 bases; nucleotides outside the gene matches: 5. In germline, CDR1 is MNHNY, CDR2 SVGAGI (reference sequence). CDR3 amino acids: CASSYTTGDQPQHF. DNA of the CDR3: TGTGCCAGCAGTTACACAACAGGGGACCAGCCCCAGCATTTT.

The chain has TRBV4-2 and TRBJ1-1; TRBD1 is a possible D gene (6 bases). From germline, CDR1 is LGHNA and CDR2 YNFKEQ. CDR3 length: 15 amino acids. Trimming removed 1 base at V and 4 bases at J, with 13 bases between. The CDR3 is CASSQVQGGSTEAFF. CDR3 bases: TGTGCCAGCAGCCAAGTACAGGGAGGCAGCACTGAAGCTTTCTTT.

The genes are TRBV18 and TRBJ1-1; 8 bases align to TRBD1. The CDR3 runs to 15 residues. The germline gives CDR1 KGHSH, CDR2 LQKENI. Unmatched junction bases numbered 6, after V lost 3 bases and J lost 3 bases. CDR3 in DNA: TGTGCCAGCTCACCTCGACAGGGGACCGACACTGAAGCTTTCTTT. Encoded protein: CASSPRQGTDTEAFF.

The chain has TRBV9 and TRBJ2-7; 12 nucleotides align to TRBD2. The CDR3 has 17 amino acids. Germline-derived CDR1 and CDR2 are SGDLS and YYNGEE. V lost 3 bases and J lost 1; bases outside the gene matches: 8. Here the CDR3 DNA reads TGTGCCAGCAGCGAATCCCTAGCGGGGGGGCCTTCCTACGAGCAGTACTTC. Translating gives CASSESLAGGPSYEQYF.

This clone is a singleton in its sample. As DNA, the CDR3 is TGTGCCAGCAGCTCACCGGGACAGATAAACACCGGGGAGCTGTTTTTT. This sequence encodes CASSSPGQINTGELFF. The genes are TRBV7-9 and TRBJ2-2, with 7 bases identical to TRBD1. With V trimmed by 4 bases and J by 2 bases, 7 bases remained unmatched. CDR3 length: 16 amino acids. Germline CDR1 reads SEHNR; CDR2 reads FQNEAQ (reference sequence).

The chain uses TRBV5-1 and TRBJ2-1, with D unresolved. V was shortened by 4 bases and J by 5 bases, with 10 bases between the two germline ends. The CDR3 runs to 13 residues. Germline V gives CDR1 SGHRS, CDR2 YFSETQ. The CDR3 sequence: CASSPGWDNEQFF. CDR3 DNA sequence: TGCGCCAGCAGCCCCGGCTGGGACAATGAGCAGTTCTTC.

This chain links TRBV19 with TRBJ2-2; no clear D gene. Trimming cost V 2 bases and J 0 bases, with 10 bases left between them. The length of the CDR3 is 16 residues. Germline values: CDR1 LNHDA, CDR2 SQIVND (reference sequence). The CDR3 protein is CASSILKKSNTGELFF. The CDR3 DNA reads TGTGCCAGTAGTATACTGAAGAAGTCGAACACCGGGGAGCTGTTTTTT. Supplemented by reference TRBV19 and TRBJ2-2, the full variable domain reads DGGITQSPKYLFRKEGQNVTLSCEQNLNHDAMYWYRQDPGQGLRLIYYSQIVNDFQKGDIAEGYSVSREKKESFPLTVTSAQKNPTAFYLCASSILKKSNTGELFFGEGSRLTVL.

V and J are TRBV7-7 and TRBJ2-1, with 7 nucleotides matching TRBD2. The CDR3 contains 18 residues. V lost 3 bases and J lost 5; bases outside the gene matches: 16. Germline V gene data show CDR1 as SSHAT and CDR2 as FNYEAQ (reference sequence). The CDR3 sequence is CASSLELPGRDYDNEQFF. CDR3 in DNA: TGTGCCAGCAGCTTGGAGCTCCCTGGCAGGGACTACGACAATGAGCAGTTCTTC.

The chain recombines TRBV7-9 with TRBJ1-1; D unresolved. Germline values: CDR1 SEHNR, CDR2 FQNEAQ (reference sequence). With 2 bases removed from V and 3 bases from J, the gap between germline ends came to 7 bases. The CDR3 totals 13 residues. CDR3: CASSLTADTEAFF. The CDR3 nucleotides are TGTGCCAGCAGCTTAACGGCCGACACTGAAGCTTTCTTT.

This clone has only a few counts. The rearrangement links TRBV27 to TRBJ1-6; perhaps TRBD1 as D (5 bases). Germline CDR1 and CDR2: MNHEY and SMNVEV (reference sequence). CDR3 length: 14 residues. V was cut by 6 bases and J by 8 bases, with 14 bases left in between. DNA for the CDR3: TGTGCCAGCAGGAGGGGTGAGTCTGATTCACCCCTCCACTTT. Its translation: CASRRGESDSPLHF.